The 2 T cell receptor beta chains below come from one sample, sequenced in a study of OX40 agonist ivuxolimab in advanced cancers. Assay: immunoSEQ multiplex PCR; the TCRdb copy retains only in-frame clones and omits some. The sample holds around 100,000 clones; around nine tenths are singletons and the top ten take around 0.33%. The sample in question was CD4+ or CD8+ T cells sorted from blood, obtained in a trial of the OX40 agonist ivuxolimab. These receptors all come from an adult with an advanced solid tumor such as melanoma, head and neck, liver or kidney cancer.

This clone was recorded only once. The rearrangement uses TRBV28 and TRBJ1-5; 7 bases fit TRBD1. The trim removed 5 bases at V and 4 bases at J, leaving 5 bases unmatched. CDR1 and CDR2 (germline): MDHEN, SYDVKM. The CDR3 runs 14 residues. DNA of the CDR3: TGTGCCAGCAGTCCGACAGGGTGGAATCAGCCCCAGCATTTT. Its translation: CASSPTGWNQPQHF.

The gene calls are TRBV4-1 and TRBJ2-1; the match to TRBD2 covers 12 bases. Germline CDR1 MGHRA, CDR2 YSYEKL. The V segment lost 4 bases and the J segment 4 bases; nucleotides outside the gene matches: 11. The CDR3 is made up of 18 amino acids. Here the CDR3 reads CASSLRTSGVPPYNEQFF. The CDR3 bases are TGCGCCAGCAGCCTACGGACTAGCGGGGTCCCCCCTTACAATGAGCAGTTCTTC.